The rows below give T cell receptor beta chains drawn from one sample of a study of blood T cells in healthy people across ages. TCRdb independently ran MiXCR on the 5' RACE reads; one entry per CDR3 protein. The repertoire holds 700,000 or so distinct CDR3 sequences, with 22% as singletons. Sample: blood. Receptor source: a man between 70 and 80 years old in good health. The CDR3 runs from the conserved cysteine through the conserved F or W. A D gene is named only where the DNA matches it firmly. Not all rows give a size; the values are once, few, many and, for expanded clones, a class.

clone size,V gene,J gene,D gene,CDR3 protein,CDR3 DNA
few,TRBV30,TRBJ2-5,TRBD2,CASKREIDQETQYF,TGTGCTTCAAAGCGGGAGATTGATCAAGAGACCCAGTACTTC
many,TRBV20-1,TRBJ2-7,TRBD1,CSAPGQGAYEQYF,TGCAGTGCCCCGGGACAGGGAGCCTACGAGCAGTACTTC
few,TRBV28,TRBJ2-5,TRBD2,CASSPALAGGYQETQYF,TGTGCCAGCAGTCCCGCCCTAGCGGGGGGTTACCAAGAGACCCAGTACTTC
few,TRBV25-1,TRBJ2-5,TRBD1,CASSEGSGGKETQYF,TGTGCCAGCAGTGAAGGGTCAGGGGGAAAAGAGACCCAGTACTTC
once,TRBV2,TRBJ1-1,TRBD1,CASRLQGLGSTEAFF,TGTGCCAGCAGGCTACAGGGGTTGGGGAGCACTGAAGCTTTCTTT
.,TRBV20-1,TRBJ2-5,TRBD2,CSARSGLAGVQTQYF,TGCAGTGCCAGAAGTGGACTAGCGGGAGTACAGACCCAGTACTTC
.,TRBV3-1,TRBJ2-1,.,CASSQAGKTYNEQFF,TGTGCCAGCAGCCAGGCAGGGAAAACCTACAATGAGCAGTTCTTC
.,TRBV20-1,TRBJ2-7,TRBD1,CSALSGQDYEQYF,TGCAGTGCTTTATCTGGACAGGACTACGAGCAGTACTTC
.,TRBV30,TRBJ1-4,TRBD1,CAWRRQGSEKLFF,TGTGCCTGGAGGCGACAGGGAAGTGAAAAACTGTTTTTT
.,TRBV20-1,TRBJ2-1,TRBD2,CSAKTSADEQFF,TGCAGTGCTAAGACTAGCGCGGATGAGCAGTTCTTC
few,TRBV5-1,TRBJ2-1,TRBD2,CASSTSPSGTMNYEQFF,TGCGCCAGCAGCACCTCCCCTTCGGGGACTATGAACTATGAGCAGTTCTTC
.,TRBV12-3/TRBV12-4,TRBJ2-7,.,CASSFAGALPYEQYF,TGTGCCAGCAGTTTCGCAGGGGCGCTGCCGTACGAGCAGTACTTC
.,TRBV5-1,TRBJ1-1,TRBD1,CASSHGTGAEAFF,TGCGCCAGCAGCCACGGGACAGGGGCTGAAGCTTTCTTT
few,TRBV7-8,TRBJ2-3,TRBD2,CASSSGLAGVADTQYF,TGTGCCAGCAGCTCGGGACTAGCGGGGGTGGCAGATACGCAGTATTTT
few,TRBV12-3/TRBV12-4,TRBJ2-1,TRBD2,CASSLTSGRNNEQFF,TGTGCCAGCAGTTTAACTAGCGGGAGGAACAATGAGCAGTTCTTC
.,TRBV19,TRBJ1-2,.,CASSNWRGSQEGYGYTF,TGTGCCAGTAGTAATTGGAGAGGGAGCCAAGAAGGCTATGGCTACACCTTC
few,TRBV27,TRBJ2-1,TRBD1,CASSLSLGTGGYEQFF,TGTGCCAGCAGTTTATCTCTCGGGACAGGGGGATATGAGCAGTTCTTC
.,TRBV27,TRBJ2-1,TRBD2,CASSLSGLAPYNEQFF,TGTGCCAGCAGTTTGTCGGGACTAGCACCATACAATGAGCAGTTCTTC
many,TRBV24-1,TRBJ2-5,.,CATSDSRVGETQYF,TGTGCCACCAGTGATTCGCGTGTGGGTGAGACCCAGTACTTC
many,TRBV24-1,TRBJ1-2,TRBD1,CATPLGTGYGYTF,TGTGCCACCCCGCTAGGGACAGGCTATGGCTACACCTTC
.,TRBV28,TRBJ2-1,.,CASSLIRVENEQFF,TGTGCCAGCAGTTTAATCAGGGTGGAAAATGAGCAGTTCTTC
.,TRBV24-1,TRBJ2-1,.,CATKSTLNNEQFF,TGTGCCACCAAGAGCACTCTAAACAATGAGCAGTTCTTC